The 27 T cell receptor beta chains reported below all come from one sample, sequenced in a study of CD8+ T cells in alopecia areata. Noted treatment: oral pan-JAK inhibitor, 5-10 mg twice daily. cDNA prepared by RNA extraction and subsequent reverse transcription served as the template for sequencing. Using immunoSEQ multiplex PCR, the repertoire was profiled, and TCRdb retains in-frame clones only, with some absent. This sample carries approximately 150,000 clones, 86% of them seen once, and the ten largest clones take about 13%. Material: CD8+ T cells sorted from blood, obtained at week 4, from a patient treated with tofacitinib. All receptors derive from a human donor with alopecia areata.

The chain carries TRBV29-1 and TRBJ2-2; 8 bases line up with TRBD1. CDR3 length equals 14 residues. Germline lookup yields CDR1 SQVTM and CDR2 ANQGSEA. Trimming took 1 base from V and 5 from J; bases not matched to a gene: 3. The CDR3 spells CSVEADRATGELFF. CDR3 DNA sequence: TGCAGCGTTGAAGCGGACAGGGCGACCGGGGAGCTGTTTTTT.

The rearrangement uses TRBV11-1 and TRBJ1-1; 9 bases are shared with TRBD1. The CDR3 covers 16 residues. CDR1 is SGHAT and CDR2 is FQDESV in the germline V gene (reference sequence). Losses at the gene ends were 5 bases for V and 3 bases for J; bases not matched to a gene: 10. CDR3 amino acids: CASSSTGGELDTEAFF. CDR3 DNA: TGTGCCAGCAGCAGCACAGGGGGCGAGTTGGACACTGAAGCTTTCTTT.

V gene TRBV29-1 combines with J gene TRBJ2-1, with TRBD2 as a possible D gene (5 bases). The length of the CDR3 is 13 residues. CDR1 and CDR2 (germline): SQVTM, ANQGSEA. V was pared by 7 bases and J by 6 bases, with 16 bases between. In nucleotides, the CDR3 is TGCAGCGGGGAGTTGGTCCTTTTCAATGAGCAGTTCTTC. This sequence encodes CSGELVLFNEQFF.

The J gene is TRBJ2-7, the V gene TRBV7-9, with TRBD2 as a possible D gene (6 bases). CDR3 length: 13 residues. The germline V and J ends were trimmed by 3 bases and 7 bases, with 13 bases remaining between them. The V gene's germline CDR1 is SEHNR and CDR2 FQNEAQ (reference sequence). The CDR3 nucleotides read TGTGCCAGCAGCTTCCCGACTAGGAGAGAGCAGTACTTC. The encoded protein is CASSFPTRREQYF.

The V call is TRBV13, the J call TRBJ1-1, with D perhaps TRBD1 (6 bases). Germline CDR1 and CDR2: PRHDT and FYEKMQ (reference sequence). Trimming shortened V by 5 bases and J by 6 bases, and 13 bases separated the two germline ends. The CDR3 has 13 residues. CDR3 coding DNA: TGTGCCAGCAGCCGGGGGGCCGGACCTGAAGCTTTCTTT. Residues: CASSRGAGPEAFF.

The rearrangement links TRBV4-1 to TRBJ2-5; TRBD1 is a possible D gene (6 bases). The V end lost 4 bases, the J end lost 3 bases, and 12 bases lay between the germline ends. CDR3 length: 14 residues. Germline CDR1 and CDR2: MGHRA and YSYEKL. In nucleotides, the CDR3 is TGCGCCAGCAGCCTTCTACAGGGAGAAGAGACCCAGTACTTC. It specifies CASSLLQGEETQYF.

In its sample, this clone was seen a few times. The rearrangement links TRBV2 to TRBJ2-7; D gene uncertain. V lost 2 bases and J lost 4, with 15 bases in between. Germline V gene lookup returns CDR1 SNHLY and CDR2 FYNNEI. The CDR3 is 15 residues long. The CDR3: CASSEQSPNVYEQYF. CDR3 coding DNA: TGTGCCAGCAGTGAACAATCACCGAACGTGTACGAGCAGTACTTC.

The chain's CDR3 is CATSYTGTADNGYTF. CDR3 nucleotide sequence: TGTGCCACCAGCTATACAGGGACTGCCGACAATGGCTACACCTTC. The rearrangement joins TRBV15 to TRBJ1-2, with a possible D match to TRBD1 (6 bases). In germline, CDR1 is LNHNV, CDR2 YYDKDF (reference sequence). This CDR3 is 15 amino acids long. V lost 5 bases and J lost 6, with 19 bases in between.

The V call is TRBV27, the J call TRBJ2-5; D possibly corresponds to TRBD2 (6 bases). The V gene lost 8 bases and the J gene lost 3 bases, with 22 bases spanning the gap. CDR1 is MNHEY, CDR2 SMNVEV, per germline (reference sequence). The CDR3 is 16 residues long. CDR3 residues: CASFPARAGSKETQYF. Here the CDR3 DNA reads TGTGCCAGCTTCCCGGCAAGGGCGGGATCAAAAGAGACCCAGTACTTC.

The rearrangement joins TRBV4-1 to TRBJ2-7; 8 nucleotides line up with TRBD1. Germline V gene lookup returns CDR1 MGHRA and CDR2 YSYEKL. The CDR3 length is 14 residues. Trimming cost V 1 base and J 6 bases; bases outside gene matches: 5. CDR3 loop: CASSQGQGNGEQYF. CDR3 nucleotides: TGCGCCAGCAGCCAAGGACAGGGGAACGGCGAGCAGTACTTC.

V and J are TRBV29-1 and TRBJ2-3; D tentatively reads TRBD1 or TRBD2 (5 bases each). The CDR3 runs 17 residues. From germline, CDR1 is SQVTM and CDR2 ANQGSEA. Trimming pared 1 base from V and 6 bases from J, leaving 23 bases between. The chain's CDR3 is CSVEVKSGTLPWDTQYF. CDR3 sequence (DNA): TGCAGCGTTGAAGTAAAAAGTGGGACGCTACCTTGGGATACGCAGTATTTT.

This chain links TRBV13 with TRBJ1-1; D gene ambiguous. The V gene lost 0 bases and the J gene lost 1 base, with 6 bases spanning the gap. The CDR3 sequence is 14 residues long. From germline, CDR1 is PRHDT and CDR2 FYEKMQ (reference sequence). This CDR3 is CASSLGRKNTEAFF. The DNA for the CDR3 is TGTGCCAGCAGCTTAGGCCGAAAGAACACTGAAGCTTTCTTT.

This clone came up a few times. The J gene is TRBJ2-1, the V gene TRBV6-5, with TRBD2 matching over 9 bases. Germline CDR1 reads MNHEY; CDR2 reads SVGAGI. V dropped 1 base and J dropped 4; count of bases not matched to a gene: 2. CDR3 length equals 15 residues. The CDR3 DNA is TGTGCCAGCAGTTACTTAGCGGGGGCGTACAATGAGCAGTTCTTC. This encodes CASSYLAGAYNEQFF.

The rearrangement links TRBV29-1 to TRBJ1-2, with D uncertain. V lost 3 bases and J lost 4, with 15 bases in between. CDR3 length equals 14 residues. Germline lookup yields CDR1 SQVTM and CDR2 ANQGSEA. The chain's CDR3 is CSVESSERVYGYTF. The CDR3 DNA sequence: TGCAGCGTTGAGTCTTCGGAAAGGGTCTATGGCTACACCTTC.

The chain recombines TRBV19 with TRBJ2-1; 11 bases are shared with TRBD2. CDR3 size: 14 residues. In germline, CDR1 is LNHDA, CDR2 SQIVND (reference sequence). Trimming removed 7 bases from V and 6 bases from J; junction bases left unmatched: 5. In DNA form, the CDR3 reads TGTGCCAGTACCCCTAGCGGGGGGCGCAATGAGCAGTTCTTC. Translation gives CASTPSGGRNEQFF.

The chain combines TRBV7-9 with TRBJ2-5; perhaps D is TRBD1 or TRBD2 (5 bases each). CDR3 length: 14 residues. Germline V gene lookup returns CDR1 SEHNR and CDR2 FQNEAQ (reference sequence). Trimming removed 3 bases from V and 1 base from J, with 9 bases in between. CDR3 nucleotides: TGTGCCAGCAGCTTCCCGGGGCTCCAAGAGACCCAGTACTTC. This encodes CASSFPGLQETQYF.

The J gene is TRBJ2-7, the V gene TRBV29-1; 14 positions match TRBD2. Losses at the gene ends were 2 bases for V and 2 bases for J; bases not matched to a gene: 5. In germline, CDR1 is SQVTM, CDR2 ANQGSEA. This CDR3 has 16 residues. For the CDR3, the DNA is TGCAGCGTTGAATCCGGACTAGCGGGAGGCCCCTACGAGCAGTACTTC. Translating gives CSVESGLAGGPYEQYF.

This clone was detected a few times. The chain's CDR3 is CASSPSGAGEQYF. CDR3 DNA sequence: TGTGCCAGTTCGCCTTCGGGAGCAGGAGAGCAGTACTTC. The chain joins TRBV5-4 to TRBJ2-7, with D maybe TRBD2 (6 bases). Trimming removed 8 bases from V and 7 bases from J, with 19 bases in between. Germline V lookup: CDR1 SGHNT, CDR2 YYREEE (reference sequence). The CDR3 contains 13 residues. Supplemented by reference TRBV5-4 and TRBJ2-7, the full variable domain reads ETGVTQSPTHLIKTRGQQVTLRCSSQSGHNTVSWYQQALGQGPQFIFQYYREEENGRGNFPPRFSGLQFPNYSSELNVNALELDDSALYLCASSPSGAGEQYFGPGTRLTVT.

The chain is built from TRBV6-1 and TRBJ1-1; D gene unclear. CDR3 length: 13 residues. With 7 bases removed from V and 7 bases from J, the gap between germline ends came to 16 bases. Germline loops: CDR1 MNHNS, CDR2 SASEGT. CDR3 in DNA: TGTGCCAGCACTGATACTAAACCCCTTGAAGCTTTCTTT. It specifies CASTDTKPLEAFF.

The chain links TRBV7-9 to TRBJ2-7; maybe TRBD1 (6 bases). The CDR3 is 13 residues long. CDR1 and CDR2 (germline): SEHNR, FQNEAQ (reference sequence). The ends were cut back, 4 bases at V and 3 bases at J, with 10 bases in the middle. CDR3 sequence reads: CASSSTGNYEQYF. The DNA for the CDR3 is TGTGCCAGCAGCTCGACAGGAAACTACGAGCAGTACTTC.

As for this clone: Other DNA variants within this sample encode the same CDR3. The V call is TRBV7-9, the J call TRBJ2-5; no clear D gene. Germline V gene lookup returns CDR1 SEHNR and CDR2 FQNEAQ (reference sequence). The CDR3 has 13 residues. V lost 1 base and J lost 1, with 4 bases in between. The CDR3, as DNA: TGTGCCAGCAGCTTAGGAAGCCAAGAGACCCAGTACTTC. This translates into CASSLGSQETQYF. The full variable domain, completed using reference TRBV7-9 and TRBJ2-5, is DTGVSQNPRHKITKRGQNVTFRCDPISEHNRLYWYRQTLGQGPEFLTYFQNEAQLEKSRLLSDRFSAERPKGSFSTLEIQRTEQGDSAMYLCASSLGSQETQYFGPGTRLLVL.

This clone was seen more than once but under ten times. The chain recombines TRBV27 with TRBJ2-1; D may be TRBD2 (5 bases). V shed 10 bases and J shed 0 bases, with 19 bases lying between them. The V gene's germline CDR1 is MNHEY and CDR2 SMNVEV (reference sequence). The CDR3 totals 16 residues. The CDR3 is CAIYHGGQGSYNEQFF. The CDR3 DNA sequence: TGTGCCATCTACCACGGAGGCCAAGGCTCCTACAATGAGCAGTTCTTC.

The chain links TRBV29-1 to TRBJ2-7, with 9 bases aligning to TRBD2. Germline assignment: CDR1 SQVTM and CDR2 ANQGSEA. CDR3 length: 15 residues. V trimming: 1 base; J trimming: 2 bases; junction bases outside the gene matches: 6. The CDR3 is CSVEAPTSGPYEQYF. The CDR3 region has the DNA TGCAGCGTTGAAGCGCCGACTAGCGGCCCCTACGAGCAGTACTTC.

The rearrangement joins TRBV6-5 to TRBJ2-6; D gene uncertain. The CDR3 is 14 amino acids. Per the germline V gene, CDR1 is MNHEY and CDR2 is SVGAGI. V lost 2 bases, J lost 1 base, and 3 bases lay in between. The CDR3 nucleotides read TGTGCCAGCAGTTACACGTCTGGGGCCAACGTCCTGACTTTC. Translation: CASSYTSGANVLTF.

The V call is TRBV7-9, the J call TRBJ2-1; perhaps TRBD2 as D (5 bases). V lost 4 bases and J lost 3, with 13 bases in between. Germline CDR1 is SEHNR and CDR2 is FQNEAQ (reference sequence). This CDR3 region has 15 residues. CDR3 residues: CASSYSGSLYNEQFF. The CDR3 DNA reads TGTGCCAGCAGCTATAGTGGGAGTCTCTACAATGAGCAGTTCTTC.

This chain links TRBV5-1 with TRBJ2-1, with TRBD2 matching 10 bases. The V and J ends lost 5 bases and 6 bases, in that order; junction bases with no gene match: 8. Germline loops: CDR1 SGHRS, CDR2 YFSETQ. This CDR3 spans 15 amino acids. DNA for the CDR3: TGCGCCAGCAGTCAAGGACTAGCGGAACTCAATGAGCAGTTCTTC. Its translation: CASSQGLAELNEQFF.

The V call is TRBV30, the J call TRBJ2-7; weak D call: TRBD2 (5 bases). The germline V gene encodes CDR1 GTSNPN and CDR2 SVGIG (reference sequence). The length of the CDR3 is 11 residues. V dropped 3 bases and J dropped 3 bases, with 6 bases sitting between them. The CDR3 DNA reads TGTGCCTGGAGGGACTTCTACGAGCAGTACTTC. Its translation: CAWRDFYEQYF.